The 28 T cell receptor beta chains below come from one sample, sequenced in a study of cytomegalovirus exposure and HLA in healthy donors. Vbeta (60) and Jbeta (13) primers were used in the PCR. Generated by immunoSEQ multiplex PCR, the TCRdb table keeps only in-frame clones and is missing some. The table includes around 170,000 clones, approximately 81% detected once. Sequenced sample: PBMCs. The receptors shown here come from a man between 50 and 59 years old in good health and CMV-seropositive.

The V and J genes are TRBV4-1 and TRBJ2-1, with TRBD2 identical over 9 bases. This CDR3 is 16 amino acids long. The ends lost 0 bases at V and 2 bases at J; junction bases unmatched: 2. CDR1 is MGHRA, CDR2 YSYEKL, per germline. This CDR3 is CASSQDSSGTYNEQFF. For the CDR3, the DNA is TGCGCCAGCAGCCAAGATTCTAGCGGGACCTACAATGAGCAGTTCTTC.

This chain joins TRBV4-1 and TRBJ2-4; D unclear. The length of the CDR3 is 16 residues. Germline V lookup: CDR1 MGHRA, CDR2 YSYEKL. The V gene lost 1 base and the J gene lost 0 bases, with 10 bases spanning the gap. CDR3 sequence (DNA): TGCGCCAGCAGCCAAGGACAAGCATTAGCCAAAAACATTCAGTACTTC. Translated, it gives CASSQGQALAKNIQYF.

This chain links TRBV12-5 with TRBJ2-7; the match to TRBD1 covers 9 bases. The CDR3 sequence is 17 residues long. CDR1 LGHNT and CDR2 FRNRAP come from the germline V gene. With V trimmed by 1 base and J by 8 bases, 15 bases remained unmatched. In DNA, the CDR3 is TGTGCTAGTGGTTTGGCCTCCTCGCCGGGGACAGGGATAAAGCAGTACTTC. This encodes CASGLASSPGTGIKQYF.

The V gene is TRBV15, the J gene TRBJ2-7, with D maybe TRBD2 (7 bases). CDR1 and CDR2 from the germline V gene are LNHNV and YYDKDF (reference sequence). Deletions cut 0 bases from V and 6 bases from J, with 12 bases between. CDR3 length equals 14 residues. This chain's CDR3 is CATSRDGGGGEQYF. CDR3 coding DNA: TGTGCCACCAGCAGAGATGGGGGCGGGGGCGAGCAGTACTTC.

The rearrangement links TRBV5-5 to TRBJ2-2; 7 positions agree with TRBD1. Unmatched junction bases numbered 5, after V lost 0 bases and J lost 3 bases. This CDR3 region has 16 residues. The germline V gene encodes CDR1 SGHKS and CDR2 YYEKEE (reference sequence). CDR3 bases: TGTGCCAGCAGCTTGGGCAGGGGGAAGGACACCGGGGAGCTGTTTTTT. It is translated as CASSLGRGKDTGELFF.

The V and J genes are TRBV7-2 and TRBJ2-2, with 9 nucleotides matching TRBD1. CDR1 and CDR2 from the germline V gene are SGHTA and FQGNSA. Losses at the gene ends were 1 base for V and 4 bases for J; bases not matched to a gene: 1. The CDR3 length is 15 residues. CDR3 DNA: TGTGCCAGCAGCTTAGGGACAGGGGTCACCGGGGAGCTGTTTTTT. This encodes CASSLGTGVTGELFF.

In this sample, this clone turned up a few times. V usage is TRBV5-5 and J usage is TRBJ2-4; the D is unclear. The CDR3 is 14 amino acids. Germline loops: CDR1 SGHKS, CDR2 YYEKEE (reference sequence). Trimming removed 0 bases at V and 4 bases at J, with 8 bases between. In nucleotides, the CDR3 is TGTGCCAGCAGCTTGGGGTACGGTAAAAACATTCAGTACTTC. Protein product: CASSLGYGKNIQYF.

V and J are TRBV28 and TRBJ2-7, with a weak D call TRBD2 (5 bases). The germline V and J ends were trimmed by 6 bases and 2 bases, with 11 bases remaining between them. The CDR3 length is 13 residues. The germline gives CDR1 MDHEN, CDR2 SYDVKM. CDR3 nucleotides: TGTGCCAGCAGCCCTCGGGGTACCTACGAGCAGTACTTC. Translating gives CASSPRGTYEQYF.

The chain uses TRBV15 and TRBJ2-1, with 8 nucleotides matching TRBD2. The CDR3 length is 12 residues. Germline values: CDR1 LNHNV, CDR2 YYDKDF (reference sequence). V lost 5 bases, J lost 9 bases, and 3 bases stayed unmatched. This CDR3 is CATSGRGAEQFF. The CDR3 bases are TGTGCCACCAGCGGGCGGGGGGCTGAGCAGTTCTTC.

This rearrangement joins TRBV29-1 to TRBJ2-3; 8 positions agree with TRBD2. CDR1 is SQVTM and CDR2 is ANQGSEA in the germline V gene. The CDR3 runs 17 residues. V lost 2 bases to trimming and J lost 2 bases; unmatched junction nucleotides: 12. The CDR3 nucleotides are TGCAGCGTTGAATATTTACGGGCGGGAGGCCCCACAGATACGCAGTATTTT. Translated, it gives CSVEYLRAGGPTDTQYF.

The CDR3 is CAWRESTDTQYF. In DNA, the CDR3 is TGTGCCTGGCGGGAAAGCACAGATACGCAGTATTTT. V and J are TRBV30 and TRBJ2-3; possible D gene TRBD2, 5 bases. The ends were cut back, 5 bases at V and 0 bases at J, with 6 bases in the middle. The CDR3 length is 12 residues. Germline assignment: CDR1 GTSNPN and CDR2 SVGIG (reference sequence). The complete variable domain, with remaining parts taken from reference TRBV30 and TRBJ2-3, reads SQTIHQWPATLVQPVGSPLSLECTVEGTSNPNLYWYRQAAGRGLQLLFYSVGIGQISSEVPQNLSASRPQDRQFILSSKKLLLSDSGFYLCAWRESTDTQYFGPGTRLTVL.

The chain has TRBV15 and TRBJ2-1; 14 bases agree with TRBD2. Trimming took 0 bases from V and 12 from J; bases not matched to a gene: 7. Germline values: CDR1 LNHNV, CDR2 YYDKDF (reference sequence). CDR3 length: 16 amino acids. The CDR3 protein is CATSREAGTSGRRQFF. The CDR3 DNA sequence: TGTGCCACCAGCAGAGAAGCCGGGACTAGCGGGAGACGGCAGTTCTTC. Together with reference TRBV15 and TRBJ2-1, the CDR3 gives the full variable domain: DAMVIQNPRYQVTQFGKPVTLSCSQTLNHNVMYWYQQKSSQAPKLLFHYYDKDFNNEADTPDNFQSRRPNTSFCFLDIRSPGLGDTAMYLCATSREAGTSGRRQFFGPGTRLTVL.

The CDR3 nucleotides read TGTGCCAGCAGCTTTGGACTAGCGGACCTCCTCCCCTACGAGCAGTACTTC. Translated, it gives CASSFGLADLLPYEQYF. This chain uses TRBV7-2 with TRBJ2-7; 10 bases agree with TRBD2. The CDR3 is 17 residues long. V shed 3 bases, J shed 2 bases, and the junction held 10 bases outside the gene matches. Germline lookup yields CDR1 SGHTA and CDR2 FQGNSA.

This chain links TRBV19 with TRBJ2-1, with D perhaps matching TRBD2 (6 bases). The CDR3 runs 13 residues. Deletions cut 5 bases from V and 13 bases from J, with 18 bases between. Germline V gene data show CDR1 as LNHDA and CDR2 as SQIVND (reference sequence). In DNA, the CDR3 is TGTGCCAGTAGTCAAGCCTCTAGCGTCAATCAGTTCTTC. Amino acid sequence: CASSQASSVNQFF.

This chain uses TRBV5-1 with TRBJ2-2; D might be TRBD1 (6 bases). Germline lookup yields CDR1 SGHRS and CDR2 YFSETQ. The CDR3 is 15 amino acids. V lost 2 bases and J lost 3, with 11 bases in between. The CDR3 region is CASSLDRFYTGELFF. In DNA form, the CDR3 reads TGCGCCAGCAGCTTAGACAGGTTTTACACCGGGGAGCTGTTTTTT.

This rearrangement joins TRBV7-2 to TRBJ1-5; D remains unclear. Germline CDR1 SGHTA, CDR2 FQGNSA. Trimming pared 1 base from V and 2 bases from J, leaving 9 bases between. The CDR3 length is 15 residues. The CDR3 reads CASSLGSAGNQPQHF. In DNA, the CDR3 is TGTGCCAGCAGCTTAGGCTCCGCGGGCAATCAGCCCCAGCATTTT.

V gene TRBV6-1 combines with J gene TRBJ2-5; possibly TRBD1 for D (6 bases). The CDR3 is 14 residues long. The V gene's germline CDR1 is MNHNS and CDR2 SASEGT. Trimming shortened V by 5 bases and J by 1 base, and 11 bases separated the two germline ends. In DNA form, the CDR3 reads TGTGCCAGCAGTACCCGAGGGGGCCAAGAGACCCAGTACTTC. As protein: CASSTRGGQETQYF.

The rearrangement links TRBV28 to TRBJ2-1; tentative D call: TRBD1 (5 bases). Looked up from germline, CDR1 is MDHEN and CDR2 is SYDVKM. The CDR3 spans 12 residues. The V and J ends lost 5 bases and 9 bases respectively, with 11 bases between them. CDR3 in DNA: TGTGCCAGCAGTCCTATTGGGGCTGAGCAGTTCTTC. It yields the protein CASSPIGAEQFF.

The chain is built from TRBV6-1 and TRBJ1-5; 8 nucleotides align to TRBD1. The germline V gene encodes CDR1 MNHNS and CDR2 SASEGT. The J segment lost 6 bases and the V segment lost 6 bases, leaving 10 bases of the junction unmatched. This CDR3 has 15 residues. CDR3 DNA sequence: TGTGCCAGCAGGGCCTCCGGACAGGGATCTCAGCCCCAGCATTTT. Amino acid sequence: CASRASGQGSQPQHF.

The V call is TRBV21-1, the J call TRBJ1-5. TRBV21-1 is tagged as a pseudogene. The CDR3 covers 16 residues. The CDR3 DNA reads TGTGCCAGCAGCAAAGCGCGGGGGGGCGAGGGCCAGCCCCAGCATTTT. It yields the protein CASSKARGGEGQPQHF.

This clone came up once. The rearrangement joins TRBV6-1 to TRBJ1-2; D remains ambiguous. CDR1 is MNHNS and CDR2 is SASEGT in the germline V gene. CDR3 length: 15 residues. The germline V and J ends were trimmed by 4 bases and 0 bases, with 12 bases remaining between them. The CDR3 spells CASSALVQANYGYTF. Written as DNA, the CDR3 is TGTGCCAGCAGTGCCCTGGTACAAGCTAACTATGGCTACACCTTC.

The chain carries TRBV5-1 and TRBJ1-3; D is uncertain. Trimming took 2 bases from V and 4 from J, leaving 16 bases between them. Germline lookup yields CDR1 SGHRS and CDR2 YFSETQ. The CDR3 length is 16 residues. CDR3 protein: CASSLDGGVLGNTIYF. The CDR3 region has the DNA TGCGCCAGCAGCTTAGACGGTGGAGTGTTAGGAAACACCATATATTTT. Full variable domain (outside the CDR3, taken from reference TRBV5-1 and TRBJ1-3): KAGVTQTPRYLIKTRGQQVTLSCSPISGHRSVSWYQQTPGQGLQFLFEYFSETQRNKGNFPGRFSGRQFSNSRSEMNVSTLELGDSALYLCASSLDGGVLGNTIYFGEGSWLTVV.

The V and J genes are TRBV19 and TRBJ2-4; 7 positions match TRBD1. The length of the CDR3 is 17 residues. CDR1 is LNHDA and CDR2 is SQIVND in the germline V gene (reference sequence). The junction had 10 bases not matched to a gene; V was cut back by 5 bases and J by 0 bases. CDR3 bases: TGTGCCAGTAGTTTCCCGACAGGGATGTTAGCCAAAAACATTCAGTACTTC. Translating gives CASSFPTGMLAKNIQYF.

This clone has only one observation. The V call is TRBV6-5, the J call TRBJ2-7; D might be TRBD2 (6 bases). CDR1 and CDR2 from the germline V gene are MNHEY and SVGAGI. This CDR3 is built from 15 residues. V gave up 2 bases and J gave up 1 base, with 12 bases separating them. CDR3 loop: CASSYDGGKSYEQYF. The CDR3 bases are TGTGCCAGCAGTTACGACGGCGGGAAATCCTACGAGCAGTACTTC.

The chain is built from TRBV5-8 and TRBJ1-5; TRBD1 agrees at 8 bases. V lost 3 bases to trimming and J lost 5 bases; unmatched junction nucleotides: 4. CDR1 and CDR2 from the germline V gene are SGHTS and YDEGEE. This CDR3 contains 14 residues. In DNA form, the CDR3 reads TGTGCCAGCAGCTCAGACAGGGGCGATCAGCCCCAGCATTTT. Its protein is CASSSDRGDQPQHF.

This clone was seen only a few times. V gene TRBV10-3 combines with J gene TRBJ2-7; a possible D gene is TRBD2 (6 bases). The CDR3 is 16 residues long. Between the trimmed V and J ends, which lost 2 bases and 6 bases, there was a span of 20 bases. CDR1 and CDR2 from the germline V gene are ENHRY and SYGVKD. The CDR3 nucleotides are TGTGCCATCAGTGAGATGCCGGGAGACTTTCTAGGCGAGCAGTACTTC. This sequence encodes CAISEMPGDFLGEQYF.

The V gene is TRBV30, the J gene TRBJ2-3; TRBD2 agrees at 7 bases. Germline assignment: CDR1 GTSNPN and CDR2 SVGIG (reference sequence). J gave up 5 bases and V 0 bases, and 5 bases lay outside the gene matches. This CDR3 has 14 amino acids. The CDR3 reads CAWSVRPGGDTQYF. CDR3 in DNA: TGTGCCTGGAGTGTACGGCCGGGGGGAGATACGCAGTATTTT. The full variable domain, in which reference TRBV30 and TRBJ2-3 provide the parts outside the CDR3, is SQTIHQWPATLVQPVGSPLSLECTVEGTSNPNLYWYRQAAGRGLQLLFYSVGIGQISSEVPQNLSASRPQDRQFILSSKKLLLSDSGFYLCAWSVRPGGDTQYFGPGTRLTVL.

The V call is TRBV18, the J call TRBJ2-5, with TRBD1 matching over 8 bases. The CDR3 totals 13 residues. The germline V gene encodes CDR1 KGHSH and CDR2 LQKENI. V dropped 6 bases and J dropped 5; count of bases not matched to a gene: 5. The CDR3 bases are TGTGCCAGCTCGGCAGGGGGCATGGAGACCCAGTACTTC. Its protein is CASSAGGMETQYF.